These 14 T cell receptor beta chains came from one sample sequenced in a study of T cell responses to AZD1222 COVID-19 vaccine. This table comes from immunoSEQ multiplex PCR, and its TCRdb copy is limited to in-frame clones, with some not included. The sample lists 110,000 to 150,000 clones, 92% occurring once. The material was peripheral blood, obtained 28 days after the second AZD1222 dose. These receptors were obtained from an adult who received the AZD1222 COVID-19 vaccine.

The CDR3 spells CASSGLDGSYNEQFF. The CDR3 region has the DNA TGTGCCAGCTCCGGTTTAGACGGGTCCTACAATGAGCAGTTCTTC. The V and J genes are TRBV27 and TRBJ2-1; D gene ambiguous. This CDR3 is 15 amino acids long. Trimming cost V 8 bases and J 1 base, with 15 bases left between them. The germline gives CDR1 MNHEY, CDR2 SMNVEV (reference sequence).

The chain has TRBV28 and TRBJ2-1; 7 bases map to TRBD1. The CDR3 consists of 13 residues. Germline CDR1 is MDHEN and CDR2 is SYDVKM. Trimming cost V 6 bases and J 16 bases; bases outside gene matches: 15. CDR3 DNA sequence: TGTGCCAGCAGAACCGGCAACAGGGGACCCTTCTTCTTC. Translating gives CASRTGNRGPFFF.

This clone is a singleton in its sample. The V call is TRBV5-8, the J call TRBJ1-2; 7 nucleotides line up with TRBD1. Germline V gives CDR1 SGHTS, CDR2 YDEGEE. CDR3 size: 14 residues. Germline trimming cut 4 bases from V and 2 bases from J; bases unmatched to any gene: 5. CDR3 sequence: CASSGRTGNYGYTF. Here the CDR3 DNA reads TGTGCCAGCAGCGGCCGGACAGGAAACTATGGCTACACCTTC.

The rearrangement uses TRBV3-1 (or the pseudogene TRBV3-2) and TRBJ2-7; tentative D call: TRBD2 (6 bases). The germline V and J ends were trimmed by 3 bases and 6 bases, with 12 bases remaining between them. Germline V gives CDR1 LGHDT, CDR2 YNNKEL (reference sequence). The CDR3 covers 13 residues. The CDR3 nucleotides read TGTGCCAGCAGCCAGTTAGCTAGCGTCGAGCAGTACTTC. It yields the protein CASSQLASVEQYF.

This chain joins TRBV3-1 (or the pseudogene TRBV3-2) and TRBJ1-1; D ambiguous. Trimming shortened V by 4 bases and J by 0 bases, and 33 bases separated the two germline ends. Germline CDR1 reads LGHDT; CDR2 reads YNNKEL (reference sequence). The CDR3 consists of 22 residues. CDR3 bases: TGTGCCAGCAGCCCGTACACCCATTTATCAGTCCTAAAATGGGGTATGAACACTGAAGCTTTCTTT. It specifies CASSPYTHLSVLKWGMNTEAFF.

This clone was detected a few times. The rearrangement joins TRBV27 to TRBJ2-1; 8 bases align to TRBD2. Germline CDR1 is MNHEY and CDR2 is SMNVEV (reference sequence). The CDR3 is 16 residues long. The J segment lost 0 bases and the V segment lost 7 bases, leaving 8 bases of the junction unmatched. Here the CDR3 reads CASIPTSVSSYNEQFF. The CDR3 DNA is TGTGCCAGCATCCCGACTAGCGTGAGCTCCTACAATGAGCAGTTCTTC.

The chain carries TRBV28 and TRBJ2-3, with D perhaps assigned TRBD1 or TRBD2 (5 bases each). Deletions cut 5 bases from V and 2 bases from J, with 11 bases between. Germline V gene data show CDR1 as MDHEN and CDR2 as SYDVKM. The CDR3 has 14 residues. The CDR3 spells CASSGTGITDTQYF. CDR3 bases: TGTGCCAGCAGTGGGACGGGAATCACAGATACGCAGTATTTT.

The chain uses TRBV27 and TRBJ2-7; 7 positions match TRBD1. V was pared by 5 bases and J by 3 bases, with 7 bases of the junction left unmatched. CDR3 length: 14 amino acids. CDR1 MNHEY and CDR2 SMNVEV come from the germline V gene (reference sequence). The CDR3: CASSPPGQIYEQYF. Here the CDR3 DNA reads TGTGCCAGCAGTCCACCGGGACAGATCTACGAGCAGTACTTC.

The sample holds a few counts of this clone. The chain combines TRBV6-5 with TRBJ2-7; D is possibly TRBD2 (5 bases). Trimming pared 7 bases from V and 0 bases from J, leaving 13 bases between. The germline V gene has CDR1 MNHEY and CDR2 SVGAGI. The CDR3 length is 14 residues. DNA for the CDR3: TGTGCCAGCAACCTAGCCGAAAGCTCCTACGAGCAGTACTTC. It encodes CASNLAESSYEQYF.

As DNA, the CDR3 is TGTGCTAGTGGTTTCGGGACGGGACCCACAGATACGCAGTATTTT. Its translation: CASGFGTGPTDTQYF. V gene TRBV12-5 combines with J gene TRBJ2-3; TRBD1 or TRBD2 may be the D gene (5 bases each). The V end lost 3 bases, the J end lost 2 bases, and 12 bases lay between the germline ends. This CDR3 region has 15 residues. Germline values: CDR1 LGHNT, CDR2 FRNRAP.

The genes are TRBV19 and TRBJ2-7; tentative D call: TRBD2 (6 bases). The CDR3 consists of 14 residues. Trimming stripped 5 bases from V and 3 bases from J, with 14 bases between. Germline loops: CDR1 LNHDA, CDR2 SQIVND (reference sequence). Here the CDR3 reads CASSPRLVYYEQYF. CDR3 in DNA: TGTGCCAGTAGTCCCCGACTAGTATACTACGAGCAGTACTTC.

CDR3 DNA: TGTGCCAGTAGTATCCGGACCTATAATTCACCCCTCCACTTT. Encoded protein: CASSIRTYNSPLHF. This chain uses TRBV19 with TRBJ1-6; D unresolved. The V gene lost 3 bases and the J gene lost 2 bases, with 5 bases spanning the gap. Germline V gene data show CDR1 as LNHDA and CDR2 as SQIVND (reference sequence). The CDR3 spans 14 residues.

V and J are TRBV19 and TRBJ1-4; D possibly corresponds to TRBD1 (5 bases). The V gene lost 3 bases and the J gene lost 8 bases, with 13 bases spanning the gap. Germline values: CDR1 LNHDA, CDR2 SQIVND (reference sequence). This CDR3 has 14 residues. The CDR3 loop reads CASSILDRREKLFF. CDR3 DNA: TGTGCCAGTAGTATTTTAGACAGAAGGGAAAAACTGTTTTTT. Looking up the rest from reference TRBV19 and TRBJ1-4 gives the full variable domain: DGGITQSPKYLFRKEGQNVTLSCEQNLNHDAMYWYRQDPGQGLRLIYYSQIVNDFQKGDIAEGYSVSREKKESFPLTVTSAQKNPTAFYLCASSILDRREKLFFGSGTQLSVL.

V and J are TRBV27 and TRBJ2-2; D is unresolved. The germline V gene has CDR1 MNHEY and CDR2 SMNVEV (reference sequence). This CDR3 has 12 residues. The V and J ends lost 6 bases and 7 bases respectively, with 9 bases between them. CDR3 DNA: TGTGCCAGCAGCCTGACTGGCGGGGAGCTGTTTTTT. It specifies CASSLTGGELFF.